This T cell receptor beta chain was identified in a study of breast tumors, draining lymph nodes, adjacent tissues. V dropped 6 bases and J dropped 4; count of bases not matched to a gene: 4. The CDR3 is 14 amino acids. General observations from the study: Most tumor T cells seemingly derive from lymph node, then expand in tumor. Tumor repertoires ranked between lymph nodes and nontumor tissue in diversity, with V and J gene preferences.

TCRdb itself ran the multiplex PCR reads through MiXCR, one entry per CDR3 protein. The top ten clones hold 1.4% of a sample with over 200,000 distinct CDR3 sequences, less than 40% of them seen once. The lymph nodes were axillary draining lymph nodes from breast cancer patients. This clonotype was recorded many times. No antigen is known for it. The chain carries TRBV12-3 or TRBV12-4 and TRBJ2-2; 8 nucleotides align to TRBD2. The sequence was collected from a female donor with breast cancer. Some clones in this sample may be carry-over from other donors' samples. Sequencing was done on a sample of axillary lymph node tissue. DNA of the CDR3: TGTGCCAGCAGCCCCGGGACTAGCACCGGGGAGCTGTTTTTT. Translating it yields CASSPGTSTGELFF.